What follows are 4 T cell receptor beta chains derived from one specimen sequenced in a study of shared clonotypes between healthy human individuals. Sequencing was performed with immunoSEQ multiplex PCR; in TCRdb, only in-frame clones are kept and a portion is missing. The sample includes 1.5 million to 2.5 million clones, about 95% of them seen just once. It was CD45RO-negative cells, positively selected for CCR7, that made up naive CD8 cells, with terminally differentiated effector memory CD45RA+ cells excluded. The material sequenced was naive CD8+ T cells sorted from blood. The receptors were sampled from a man between 18 and 29 years old in good health.

The chain has TRBV28 and TRBJ2-5; TRBD2 matches 7 bases. After removal of 4 bases from V and 5 bases from J, the junction contained 4 bases not matched to a gene. The CDR3 spans 13 residues. Germline V gene sequence: CDR1 MDHEN, CDR2 SYDVKM. CDR3 protein: CASSWGGSETQYF. In DNA form, the CDR3 reads TGTGCCAGCAGTTGGGGGGGTTCCGAGACCCAGTACTTC. Full variable domain (outside the CDR3, taken from reference TRBV28 and TRBJ2-5): DVKVTQSSRYLVKRTGEKVFLECVQDMDHENMFWYRQDPGLGLRLIYFSYDVKMKEKGDIPEGYSVSREKKERFSLILESASTNQTSMYLCASSWGGSETQYFGPGTRLLVL.

This chain connects TRBV2 to TRBJ2-3; D may be TRBD1 (5 bases). The length of the CDR3 is 15 residues. V was pared by 2 bases and J by 6 bases, with 15 bases between. CDR1 is SNHLY, CDR2 FYNNEI, per germline. The CDR3 nucleotides read TGTGCCAGCAGTGAATGGGGCCAGGTTGATGATACGCAGTATTTT. The encoded protein is CASSEWGQVDDTQYF. Full variable domain (outside the CDR3, taken from reference TRBV2 and TRBJ2-3): EPEVTQTPSHQVTQMGQEVILRCVPISNHLYFYWYRQILGQKVEFLVSFYNNEISEKSEIFDDQFSVERPDGSNFTLKIRSTKLEDSAMYFCASSEWGQVDDTQYFGPGTRLTVL.

The CDR3 bases are TGTGCCAGCAGCATGTGGGGGGAGGACGAGCAGTACTTC. Protein product: CASSMWGEDEQYF. V is TRBV9 and J is TRBJ2-7, with a weak D call TRBD2 (6 bases). The CDR3 runs to 13 residues. Germline CDR1 SGDLS, CDR2 YYNGEE. Trimming removed 4 bases at V and 5 bases at J, with 13 bases between.

This clone has a single count. The V call is TRBV7-9, the J call TRBJ2-3; 8 bases are a match to TRBD2. J was trimmed by 1 base and V by 1 base; bases with no gene match: 4. The CDR3 has 16 residues. Per the germline V gene, CDR1 is SEHNR and CDR2 is FQNEAQ (reference sequence). In DNA, the CDR3 is TGTGCCAGCAGCTTAGGTCCAGCGGGAGGCACAGATACGCAGTATTTT. Its translation: CASSLGPAGGTDTQYF.